The source of this TCR beta chain is a study of shared clonotypes between healthy human individuals. Here immunoSEQ multiplex PCR was the method, and the copy in TCRdb shows in-frame clones only, minus some. The sample lists some 630,000 clones; about two thirds were seen once. Healthy HIV-negative adults without recent acute infections or vaccinations served as donors. The V gene's germline CDR1 is SGHRS and CDR2 YFSETQ. V dropped 0 bases and J dropped 5; count of bases not matched to a gene: 5. The CDR3 runs 14 residues. The sequenced material came from memory CD4+ T cells sorted from blood. Subset specified: CD45RA-negative fraction. This clonotype was sampled from a woman in her thirties in good health. This chain links TRBV5-1 with TRBJ2-7, with 7 bases aligning to TRBD2. In DNA, the CDR3 is TGCGCCAGCAGCTTGGCTAGCGGTCCCCACGAGCAGTACTTC. Translating gives CASSLASGPHEQYF.